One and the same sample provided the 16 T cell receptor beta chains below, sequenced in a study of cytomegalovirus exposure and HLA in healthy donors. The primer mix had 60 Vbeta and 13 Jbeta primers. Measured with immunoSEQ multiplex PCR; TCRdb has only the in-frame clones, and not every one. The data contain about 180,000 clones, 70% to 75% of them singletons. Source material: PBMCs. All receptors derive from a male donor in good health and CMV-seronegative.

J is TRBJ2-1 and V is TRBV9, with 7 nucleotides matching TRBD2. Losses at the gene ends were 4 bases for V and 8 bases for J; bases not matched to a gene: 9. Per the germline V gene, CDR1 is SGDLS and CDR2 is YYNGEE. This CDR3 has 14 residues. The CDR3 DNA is TGTGCCAGCAGCCCTGGGGGGGAGGGGTATGAGCAGTTCTTC. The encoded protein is CASSPGGEGYEQFF.

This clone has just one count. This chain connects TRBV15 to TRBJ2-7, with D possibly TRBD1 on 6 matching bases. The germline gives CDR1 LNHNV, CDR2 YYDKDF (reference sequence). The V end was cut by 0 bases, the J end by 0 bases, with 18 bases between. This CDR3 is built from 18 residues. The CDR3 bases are TGTGCCACCAGCAGAGATCTGGCCCAGGGGCCGGGCTCCTACGAGCAGTACTTC. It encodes CATSRDLAQGPGSYEQYF.

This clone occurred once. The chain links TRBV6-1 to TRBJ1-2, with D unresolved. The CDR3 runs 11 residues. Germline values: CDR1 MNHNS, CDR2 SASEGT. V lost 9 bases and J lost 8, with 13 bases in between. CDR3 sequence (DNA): TGTGCCAGTATGACGGGAGAAGGCTACACCTTC. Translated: CASMTGEGYTF.

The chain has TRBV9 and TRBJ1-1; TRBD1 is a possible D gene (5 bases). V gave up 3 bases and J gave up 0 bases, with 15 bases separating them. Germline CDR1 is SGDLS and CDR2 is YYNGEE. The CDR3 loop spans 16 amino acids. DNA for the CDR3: TGTGCCAGCAGCGCCGGGGGGGACTTGATGAACACTGAAGCTTTCTTT. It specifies CASSAGGDLMNTEAFF. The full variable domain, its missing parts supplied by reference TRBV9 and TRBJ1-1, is DSGVTQTPKHLITATGQRVTLRCSPRSGDLSVYWYQQSLDQGLQFLIQYYNGEERAKGNILERFSAQQFPDLHSELNLSSLELGDSALYFCASSAGGDLMNTEAFFGQGTRLTVV.

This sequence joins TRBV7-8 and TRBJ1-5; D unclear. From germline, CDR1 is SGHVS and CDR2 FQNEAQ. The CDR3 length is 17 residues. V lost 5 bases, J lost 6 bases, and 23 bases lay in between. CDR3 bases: TGTGCCAGCAGCCTGTTACGTAGACACACCAACGGTCAGCCCCAGCATTTT. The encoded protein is CASSLLRRHTNGQPQHF.

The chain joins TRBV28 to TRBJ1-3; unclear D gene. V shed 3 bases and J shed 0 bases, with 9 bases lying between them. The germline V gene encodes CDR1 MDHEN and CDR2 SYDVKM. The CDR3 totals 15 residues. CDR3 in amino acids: CASSFGPISGNTIYF. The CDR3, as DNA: TGTGCCAGCAGTTTTGGGCCGATCTCTGGAAACACCATATATTTT.

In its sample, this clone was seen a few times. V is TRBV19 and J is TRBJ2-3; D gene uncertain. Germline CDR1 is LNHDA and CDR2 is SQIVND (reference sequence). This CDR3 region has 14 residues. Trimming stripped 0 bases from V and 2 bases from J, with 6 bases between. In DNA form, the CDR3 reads TGTGCCAGTAGTATAGATCTACTCACAGATACGCAGTATTTT. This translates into CASSIDLLTDTQYF.

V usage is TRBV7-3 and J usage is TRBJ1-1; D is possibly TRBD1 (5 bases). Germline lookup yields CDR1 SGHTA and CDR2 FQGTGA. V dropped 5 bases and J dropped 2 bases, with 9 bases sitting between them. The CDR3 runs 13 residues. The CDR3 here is CASSPGQNTEAFF. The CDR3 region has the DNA TGTGCCAGCAGCCCCGGACAAAACACTGAAGCTTTCTTT.

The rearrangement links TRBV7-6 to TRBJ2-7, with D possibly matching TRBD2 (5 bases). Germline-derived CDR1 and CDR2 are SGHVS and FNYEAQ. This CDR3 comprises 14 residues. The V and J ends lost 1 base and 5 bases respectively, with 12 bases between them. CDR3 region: CASSLESRAHEQYF. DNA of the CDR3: TGTGCCAGCAGCTTAGAATCGAGGGCCCACGAGCAGTACTTC.

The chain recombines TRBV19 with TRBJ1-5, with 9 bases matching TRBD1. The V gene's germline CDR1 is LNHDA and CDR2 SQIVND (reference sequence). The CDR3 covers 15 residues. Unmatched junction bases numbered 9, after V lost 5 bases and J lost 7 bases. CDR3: CASSGGTGRKQPQHF. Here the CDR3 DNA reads TGTGCCAGTAGTGGGGGGACAGGGAGGAAGCAGCCCCAGCATTTT.

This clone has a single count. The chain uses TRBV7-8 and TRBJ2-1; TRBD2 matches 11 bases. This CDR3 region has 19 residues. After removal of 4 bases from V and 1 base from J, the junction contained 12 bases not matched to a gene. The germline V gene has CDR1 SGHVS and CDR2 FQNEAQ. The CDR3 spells CASSSVETSGDSSYNEQFF. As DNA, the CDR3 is TGTGCCAGCAGCTCAGTTGAGACTAGCGGGGATTCTTCCTACAATGAGCAGTTCTTC.

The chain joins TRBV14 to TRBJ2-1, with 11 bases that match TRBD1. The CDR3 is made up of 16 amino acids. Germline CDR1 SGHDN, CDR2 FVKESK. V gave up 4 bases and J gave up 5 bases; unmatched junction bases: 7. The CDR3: CASSLGGTGGDNEQFF. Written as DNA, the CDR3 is TGTGCCAGCAGCCTAGGCGGGACAGGGGGTGACAATGAGCAGTTCTTC.

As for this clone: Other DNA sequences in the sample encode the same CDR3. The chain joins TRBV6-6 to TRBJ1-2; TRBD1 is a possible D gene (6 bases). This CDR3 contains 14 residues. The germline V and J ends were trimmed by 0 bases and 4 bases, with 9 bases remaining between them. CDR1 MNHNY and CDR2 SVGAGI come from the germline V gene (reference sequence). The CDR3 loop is CASSYSSTGYGYTF. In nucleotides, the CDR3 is TGTGCCAGCAGTTACTCTTCGACAGGCTATGGCTACACCTTC.

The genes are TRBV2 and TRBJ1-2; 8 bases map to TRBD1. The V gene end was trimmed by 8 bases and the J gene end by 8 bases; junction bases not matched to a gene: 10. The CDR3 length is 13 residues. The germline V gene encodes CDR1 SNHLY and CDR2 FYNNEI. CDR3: CASRDRPVDGYTF. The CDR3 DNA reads TGTGCCAGCCGGGACAGGCCGGTCGACGGCTACACCTTC.

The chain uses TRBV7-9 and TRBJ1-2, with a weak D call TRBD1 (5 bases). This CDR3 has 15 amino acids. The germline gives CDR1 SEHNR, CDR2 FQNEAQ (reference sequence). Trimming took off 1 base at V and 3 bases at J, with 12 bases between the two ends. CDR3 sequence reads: CASSLGQGDYYGYTF. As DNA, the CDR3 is TGTGCCAGCAGCTTAGGGCAGGGTGATTACTATGGCTACACCTTC.

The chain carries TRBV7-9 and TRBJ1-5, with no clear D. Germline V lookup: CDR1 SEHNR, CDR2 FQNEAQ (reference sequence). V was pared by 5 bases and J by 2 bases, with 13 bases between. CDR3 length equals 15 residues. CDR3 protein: CASSLEWPGNQPQHF. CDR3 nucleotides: TGTGCCAGCAGCCTAGAGTGGCCCGGCAATCAGCCCCAGCATTTT.